These T cell receptor beta chains were read from a single sample in a study of cytomegalovirus exposure and HLA in healthy donors. Using immunoSEQ multiplex PCR, the repertoire was profiled, and TCRdb retains in-frame clones only, with some absent. This sample yields 170,000 or so clones, of which almost 85% are seen a single time; roughly 0.5% belongs to the top ten. The specimen was PBMCs. These receptors were collected from a woman aged 45-65 years in good health and CMV-seronegative. CDR3s include the opening cysteine and the closing phenylalanine or tryptophan. Each record gives: CDR3 protein, CDR3 DNA, D gene, J gene, V gene. The D gene is left open where the match is weak.

CAGSIQGSNQPQHF | TGTGCCGGCAGCATACAGGGTAGCAATCAGCCCCAGCATTTT | NA | TRBJ1-5 | TRBV13
CASSLGQPSKNIQYF | TGTGCCAGCAGTTTAGGCCAGCCTAGCAAAAACATTCAGTACTTC | NA | TRBJ2-4 | TRBV28
CASRVEASGVYEQYF | TGTGCCAGCAGGGTTGAGGCTAGCGGAGTATACGAGCAGTACTTC | TRBD2 | TRBJ2-7 | TRBV27
CAISKGQGQPQHF | TGTGCCATCAGCAAGGGACAGGGACAGCCCCAGCATTTT | TRBD1 | TRBJ1-5 | TRBV10-3
CASTRQGARNSPLHF | TGTGCCAGCACCCGACAGGGGGCGAGGAATTCACCCCTCCACTTT | TRBD1 | TRBJ1-6 | TRBV6-5
CAPRGPLGTEAFF | TGTGCCCCCAGGGGGCCCCTTGGCACTGAAGCTTTCTTT | TRBD1 | TRBJ1-1 | TRBV19
CASSPTWGLTEAFF | TGTGCCAGCAGTCCAACGTGGGGGCTTACTGAAGCTTTCTTT | NA | TRBJ1-1 | TRBV28
CASRPDRELRSGYTF | TGTGCCAGCAGACCCGACAGGGAATTACGGTCTGGCTACACCTTC | TRBD1 | TRBJ1-2 | TRBV6-5
CASSLADRTLNEQFF | TGTGCCAGCAGCTTAGCTGACAGGACCCTTAATGAGCAGTTCTTC | NA | TRBJ2-1 | TRBV5-4
CASIGGGLSYEQYF | TGTGCCAGCATTGGCGGGGGTCTCTCCTACGAGCAGTACTTC | TRBD2 | TRBJ2-7 | TRBV28